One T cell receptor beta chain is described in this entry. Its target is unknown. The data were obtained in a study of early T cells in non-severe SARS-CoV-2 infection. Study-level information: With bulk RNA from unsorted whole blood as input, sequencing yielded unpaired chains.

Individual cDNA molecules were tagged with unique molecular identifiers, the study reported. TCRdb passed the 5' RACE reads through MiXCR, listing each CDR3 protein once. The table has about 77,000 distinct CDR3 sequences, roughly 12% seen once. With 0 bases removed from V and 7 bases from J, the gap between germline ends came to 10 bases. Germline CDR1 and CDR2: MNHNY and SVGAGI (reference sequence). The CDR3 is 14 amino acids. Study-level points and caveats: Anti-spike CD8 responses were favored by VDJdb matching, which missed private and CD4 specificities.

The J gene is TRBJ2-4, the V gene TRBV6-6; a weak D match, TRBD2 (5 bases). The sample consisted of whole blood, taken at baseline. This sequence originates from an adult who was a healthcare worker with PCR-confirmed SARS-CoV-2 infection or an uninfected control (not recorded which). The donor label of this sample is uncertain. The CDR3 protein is CASSYSTPGNIQYF. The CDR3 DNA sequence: TGTGCCAGCAGTTACTCCACGCCGGGGAACATTCAGTACTTC.